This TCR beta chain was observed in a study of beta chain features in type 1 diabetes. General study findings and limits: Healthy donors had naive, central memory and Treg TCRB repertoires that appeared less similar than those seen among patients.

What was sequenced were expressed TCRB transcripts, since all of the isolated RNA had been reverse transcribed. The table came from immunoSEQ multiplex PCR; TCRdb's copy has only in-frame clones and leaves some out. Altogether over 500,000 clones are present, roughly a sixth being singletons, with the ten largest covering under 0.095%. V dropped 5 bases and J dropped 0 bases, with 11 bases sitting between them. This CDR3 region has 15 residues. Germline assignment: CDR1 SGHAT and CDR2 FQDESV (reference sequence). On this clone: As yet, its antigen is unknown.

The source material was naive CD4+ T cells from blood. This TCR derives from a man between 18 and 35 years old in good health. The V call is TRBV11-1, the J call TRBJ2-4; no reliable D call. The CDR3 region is CASSPVWVAKNIQYF. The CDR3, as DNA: TGTGCCAGCAGCCCCGTGTGGGTAGCCAAAAACATTCAGTACTTC. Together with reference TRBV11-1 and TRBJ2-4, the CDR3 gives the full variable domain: EAEVAQSPRYKITEKSQAVAFWCDPISGHATLYWYRQILGQGPELLVQFQDESVVDDSQLPKDRFSAERLKGVDSTLKIQPAELGDSAMYLCASSPVWVAKNIQYFGAGTRLSVL.